This paragraph reports one T cell receptor (beta chain). Its target is not known. Donors in the study were healthy people who gave bone marrow. This entry comes from a study of cytomegalovirus exposure and HLA in healthy donors. The overall study: Earlier, almost 120 million unique TCR beta sequences were recovered from about 200 million T cells by an analysis.

The PCR used 60 Vbeta and 13 Jbeta primers. TCRdb keeps only in-frame clones here, not all; method: immunoSEQ multiplex PCR. The sample records approximately 130,000 clones, around 74% being singletons. Looked up from germline, CDR1 is SGHNT and CDR2 is YYREEE (reference sequence). V gave up 2 bases and J gave up 5 bases, with 13 bases separating them. The CDR3 spans 14 residues. General study findings and limits: CMV serostatus was the only recorded immune exposure for donors. An ancestry cluster, one associated with Asian ancestry, reportedly showed fewer N-insertions than the 666-donor mean in a later analysis.

The chain carries TRBV5-4 and TRBJ1-1; D call uncertain. The origin of this receptor is a man aged 25-45 years in good health and CMV-seronegative. The sample taken for sequencing was PBMCs. CDR3 residues: CASSLGRSRTEAFF. As DNA, the CDR3 is TGTGCCAGCAGCTTAGGGAGATCGAGAACTGAAGCTTTCTTT.